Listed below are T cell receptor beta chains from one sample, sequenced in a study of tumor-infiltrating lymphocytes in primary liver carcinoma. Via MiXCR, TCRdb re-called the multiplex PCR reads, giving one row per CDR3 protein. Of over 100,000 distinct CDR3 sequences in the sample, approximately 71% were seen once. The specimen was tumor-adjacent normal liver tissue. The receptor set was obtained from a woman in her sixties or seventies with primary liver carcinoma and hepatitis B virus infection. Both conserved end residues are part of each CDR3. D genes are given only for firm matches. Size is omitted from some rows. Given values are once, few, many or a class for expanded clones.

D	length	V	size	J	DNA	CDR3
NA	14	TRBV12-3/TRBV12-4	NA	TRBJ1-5	TGTGCCAGCAGTAATCAGCGGGAGGGAGATACACAGCATTTT	CASSNQREGDTQHF
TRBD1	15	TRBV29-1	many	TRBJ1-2	TGCAGCGTTGAAGACGTCAGGGGGAAGGACTATGGCTACACCTTC	CSVEDVRGKDYGYTF
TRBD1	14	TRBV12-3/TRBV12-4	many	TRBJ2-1	TGTGCCAGCAGTTTCCGGGACAGGGGGAATGAGCAGTTCTTC	CASSFRDRGNEQFF
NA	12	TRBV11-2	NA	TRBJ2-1	TGTACCAGCAGCCCACAACTTAATGAGCAGTTCTTC	CTSSPQLNEQFF
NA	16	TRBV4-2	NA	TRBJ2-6	TGTGCCAGTAACCAGCTTCCGGAGTCTGGGGCCAACGTCCTGACTTTC	CASNQLPESGANVLTF
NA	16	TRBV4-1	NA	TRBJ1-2	TGCACCAGTAGCCAAGATCAACAGTTAGGAAACTATGGCTACACCTTC	CTSSQDQQLGNYGYTF
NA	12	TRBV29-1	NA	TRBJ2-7	TGCAGCGCAGACGGAGTGGACTACGAGCAGTACTTC	CSADGVDYEQYF
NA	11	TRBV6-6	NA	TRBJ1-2	TGTGTCAGCAACAGCAACTATGGATACACCTTC	CVSNSNYGYTF
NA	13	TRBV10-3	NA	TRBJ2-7	TGTGCCATCAGTGGAACGGGAACCTACGAGCTGTACTTC	CAISGTGTYELYF
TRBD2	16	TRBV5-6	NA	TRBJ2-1	TGTGCCAGCAGCCGGGAGGGGGAGAGCTCCTACAGTGAGCAGTTCTTC	CASSREGESSYSEQFF
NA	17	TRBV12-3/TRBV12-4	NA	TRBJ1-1	TGTGCCAGCAGCCCCCTCCTCAGGACGGGGAGATACACTGAAGCTTTCTTT	CASSPLLRTGRYTEAFF
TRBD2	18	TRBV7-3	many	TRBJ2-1	TGTGCCAGCAGCACGAAAGGGCCCGGACTAGCGGCCTACAATGAGCAGTTCTTC	CASSTKGPGLAAYNEQFF
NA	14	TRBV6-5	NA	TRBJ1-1	TGTACCAACAGTCGCCTTACCAGACAAGGCGCAGCTTTCTTT	CTNSRLTRQGAAFF
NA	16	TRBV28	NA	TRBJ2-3	TGTGTCAGCAGTTCCCCTGGGGCCCCGGACGCAGATACGCAGTATTTT	CVSSSPGAPDADTQYF
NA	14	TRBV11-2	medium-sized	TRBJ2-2	TGTGCCAGCAGCTTGAGCCAGTACACCGGGGAGCTGTTTTTT	CASSLSQYTGELFF
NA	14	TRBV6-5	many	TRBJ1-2	TGTGCCAGCAGTTACTCTAATTCGGGCTATGGCTACACCTTC	CASSYSNSGYGYTF
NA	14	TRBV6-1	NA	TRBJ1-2	TGTGCCAGCAGAGAAAATGGGGCGGATGATGGCAACACCTTC	CASRENGADDGNTF
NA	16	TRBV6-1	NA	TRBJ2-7	TGTGCCAGCAATGAAGAAGAGGCTAGTGGCTCCTACGAGCAGTACTTC	CASNEEEASGSYEQYF
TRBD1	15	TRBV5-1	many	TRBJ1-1	TGCGCCAGCAGCTTGACAGGGGGCTTGAACACTGAAGCTTTCTTT	CASSLTGGLNTEAFF
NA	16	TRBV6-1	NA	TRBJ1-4	TGTGCCAACAGTGAAGCGATCGGGACATGGGATGAAAAACTGTTTTTT	CANSEAIGTWDEKLFF
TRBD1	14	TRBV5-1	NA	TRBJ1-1	TGCGCCAGCAGCCTCAGGGGGGGAGACACTGAAGCTTTCTTT	CASSLRGGDTEAFF
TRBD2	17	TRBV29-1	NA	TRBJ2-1	TGCAGTGTCCACCCGGCTAGCGGGACGCCCCTAAAGAGTGCGCAGTTCTTC	CSVHPASGTPLKSAQFF
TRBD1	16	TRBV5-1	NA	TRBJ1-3	TGCGCCAGCAGACAACAGACCGGGACAGCTGGAAACACCATATATTTT	CASRQQTGTAGNTIYF
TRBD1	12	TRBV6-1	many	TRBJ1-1	TGTGCCAGCAGCGCGGACAGGGCTGAAGCTTTCTTT	CASSADRAEAFF